Listed below are T cell receptor beta chains from one sample, sequenced in a study of CD8 T cells in ankylosing spondylitis. TCRdb re-called the 5' RACE reads through MiXCR, storing one row per CDR3 protein. Of fewer than 250,000 distinct CDR3 sequences listed, roughly a third are singletons. The sample taken for sequencing was blood, either unsorted or a sorted T cell fraction (not recorded which). The receptors shown here come from a male donor with ankylosing spondylitis or in good health (not recorded which). Each CDR3 is given with its conserved first and last residue. D genes are given only for firm matches. The size entry is marked missing in some rows and otherwise reads once, few, many or a size class.

d_gene | j_gene | abundance | v_gene | CDR3aa | CDR3nt
TRBD2 | TRBJ2-3 | - | TRBV2 | CASSERGGSLAGRTDTQYF | TGTGCCAGCAGTGAAAGGGGAGGGTCACTAGCGGGGCGTACGGATACGCAGTATTTT
TRBD1 | TRBJ2-5 | many | TRBV25-1 | CASSGWGGQGSETQYF | TGTGCCAGCAGTGGATGGGGGGGACAGGGGTCAGAGACCCAGTACTTC
- | TRBJ1-1 | - | TRBV20-1 | CSAREPSSSNTEAFF | TGCAGTGCTAGGGAACCCTCCAGCTCGAACACTGAAGCTTTCTTT
- | TRBJ2-3 | - | TRBV20-1 | CSAREARSTDTQYF | TGCAGTGCTAGAGAGGCCAGAAGCACAGATACGCAGTATTTT
- | TRBJ2-3 | - | TRBV9 | CASSVEADTQYF | TGTGCCAGCAGCGTAGAAGCGGATACGCAGTATTTT
TRBD1 | TRBJ2-3 | - | TRBV29-1 | CSPVRQGLTDTQYF | TGCAGCCCCGTAAGACAGGGCCTGACAGATACGCAGTATTTT
- | TRBJ2-7 | few | TRBV7-9 | CASGDGRSYEQYF | TGTGCCAGCGGGGACGGACGCTCCTACGAGCAGTACTTC
TRBD1 | TRBJ1-2 | few | TRBV20-1 | CSARQGSENYGYTF | TGCAGTGCACGACAGGGATCGGAGAACTATGGCTACACCTTC
- | TRBJ1-1 | - | TRBV6-5 | CASSSGAAAFF | TGTGCCAGCAGTTCGGGGGCCGCGGCTTTCTTT
TRBD1 | TRBJ2-1 | few | TRBV9 | CASSVGRTGGRSYNEQFF | TGTGCCAGCAGCGTAGGCAGGACAGGGGGCCGATCCTACAATGAGCAGTTCTTC
- | TRBJ1-1 | few | TRBV12-3/TRBV12-4 | CASSFATEAFF | TGTGCCAGCAGTTTTGCCACTGAAGCTTTCTTT
- | TRBJ2-2 | - | TRBV6-2/TRBV6-3 | CASSSGRTSNTGELFF | TGTGCCAGCAGTTCCGGGCGGACGTCGAACACCGGGGAGCTGTTTTTT
TRBD1 | TRBJ2-2 | many | TRBV15 | CATSRGDSEQGIFTGELFF | TGTGCCACCAGCAGAGGAGACAGCGAACAGGGGATTTTCACCGGGGAGCTGTTTTTT
- | TRBJ2-7 | - | TRBV11-1 | CASSRRDGTLSYEQYF | TGTGCCAGCAGCAGGAGGGACGGAACTCTTTCCTACGAGCAGTACTTC
- | TRBJ1-1 | few | TRBV20-1 | CSARNADRYEAFF | TGCAGTGCTAGAAATGCCGACAGATATGAAGCTTTCTTT
- | TRBJ2-7 | - | TRBV5-6 | CASSLGSSVGEQYF | TGTGCCAGCAGCCTAGGGTCCTCGGTGGGGGAGCAGTACTTC
- | TRBJ2-2 | - | TRBV5-6 | CASSLRGYTGELFF | TGTGCCAGCAGCCTGAGGGGGTACACCGGGGAGCTGTTTTTT
- | TRBJ2-7 | few | TRBV5-6 | CASSLAGSGIGFYEQYF | TGTGCCAGCAGCTTGGCGGGTAGTGGGATTGGATTCTACGAGCAGTACTTC
TRBD1 | TRBJ1-2 | - | TRBV20-1 | CSAGRTGTDGYTF | TGCAGTGCTGGCAGGACAGGGACAGATGGCTACACCTTC
TRBD1 | TRBJ2-7 | few | TRBV15 | CATSTGQGAWNEQYF | TGTGCCACCAGTACGGGACAGGGGGCATGGAACGAGCAGTACTTC
TRBD1 | TRBJ1-2 | - | TRBV5-6 | CASSGQGVAGYTF | TGTGCCAGCAGCGGACAGGGGGTCGCTGGCTACACCTTC
- | TRBJ2-7 | - | TRBV4-1 | CASSQLEEGEQYF | TGCGCCAGCAGCCAGTTGGAGGAAGGCGAGCAGTACTTC
TRBD1 | TRBJ1-5 | few | TRBV20-1 | CSAMAFGQGAGQPQHF | TGCAGTGCTATGGCGTTCGGCCAGGGGGCGGGTCAGCCCCAGCATTTT
- | TRBJ2-1 | - | TRBV7-2 | CASSYPWEAGENEQFF | TGTGCCAGCAGCTATCCCTGGGAGGCAGGGGAGAATGAGCAGTTCTTC
TRBD1 | TRBJ1-2 | - | TRBV20-1 | CSASPGQGDYGYTF | TGCAGTGCTAGTCCCGGACAGGGGGACTATGGCTACACCTTC
TRBD2 | TRBJ2-3 | few | TRBV6-4 | CASSDLAGGPSDTQYF | TGTGCCAGCAGTGACCTAGCGGGGGGGCCCTCAGATACGCAGTATTTT
- | TRBJ2-7 | few | TRBV20-1 | CSARYRGHSYEQYF | TGCAGTGCTAGGTATCGGGGGCACTCCTACGAGCAGTACTTC
TRBD1 | TRBJ1-2 | - | TRBV27 | CASSFRDRPNYGYTF | TGTGCCAGCAGTTTCCGGGACAGGCCTAACTATGGCTACACCTTC
- | TRBJ2-7 | - | TRBV2 | CASSRTVGYEQYF | TGTGCCAGCAGTCGAACAGTTGGGTACGAGCAGTACTTC
- | TRBJ2-1 | - | TRBV28 | CASSLILGYEQLF | TGTGCCAGCAGTTTAATTTTGGGGTATGAGCAGTTATTC
TRBD2 | TRBJ2-3 | - | TRBV2 | CASSGLLAGGGDTQYF | TGTGCCAGCAGTGGCCTCCTAGCGGGGGGAGGAGATACGCAGTATTTT
- | TRBJ1-6 | - | TRBV7-2 | CASSSLLRSPLHF | TGTGCCAGCAGCTCACTCCTGCGCTCACCCCTCCACTTT
- | TRBJ2-7 | few | TRBV20-1 | CSAELPTNPYEQYF | TGCAGTGCTGAATTACCGACTAATCCCTACGAGCAGTACTTC
TRBD1 | TRBJ2-1 | few | TRBV27 | CASSTGGSYNEQFF | TGTGCCAGCAGCACAGGGGGCTCCTACAATGAGCAGTTCTTC
- | TRBJ2-3 | few | TRBV27 | CASTPFLDSSTDTQYF | TGTGCCAGCACCCCCTTTCTGGACAGTAGCACAGATACGCAGTATTTT
- | TRBJ1-5 | many | TRBV20-1 | CSAFRGTQHF | TGCAGTGCCTTCAGGGGAACCCAGCATTTT
- | TRBJ1-3 | - | TRBV9 | CASSVDVRGGNTIYF | TGTGCCAGCAGCGTAGATGTAAGGGGTGGAAACACCATATATTTT
TRBD1 | TRBJ2-7 | few | TRBV28 | CASRTSGTEPYEQYF | TGTGCCAGCAGGACTTCCGGGACAGAACCCTACGAGCAGTACTTC
- | TRBJ1-2 | - | TRBV9 | CASSSRWAAGGYTF | TGTGCCAGCAGCTCGCGTTGGGCAGCGGGTGGCTACACCTTC
- | TRBJ2-1 | few | TRBV7-2 | CASSFLAGAGYEQFF | TGTGCCAGCAGCTTTCTCGCGGGGGCAGGGTATGAGCAGTTCTTC
- | TRBJ2-3 | - | TRBV5-1 | CASSHRDGRDTQYF | TGCGCCAGCAGCCACCGGGACGGCAGAGATACGCAGTATTTT
- | TRBJ2-3 | - | TRBV12-3/TRBV12-4 | CASSPAKGRSTDTQYF | TGTGCCAGCAGTCCGGCAAAGGGTCGGTCTACAGATACGCAGTATTTT
- | TRBJ2-3 | few | TRBV6-5 | CASRLSTDTQYF | TGTGCCAGCAGGTTGAGCACAGATACGCAGTATTTT
- | TRBJ1-2 | - | TRBV2 | CASSEGQGDGYTF | TGTGCCAGCAGTGAAGGTCAGGGAGATGGCTACACCTTC
TRBD2 | TRBJ2-7 | - | TRBV28 | CASRPDFGSGGNYEQYF | TGTGCCAGCAGGCCGGACTTCGGTAGCGGGGGGAACTACGAGCAGTACTTC
TRBD1 | TRBJ2-1 | - | TRBV3-1 | CASSLNPTGDNEQFF | TGTGCCAGCAGCCTGAACCCTACAGGGGACAATGAGCAGTTCTTC
- | TRBJ1-2 | few | TRBV20-1 | CSANHRGPLGYTF | TGCAGTGCTAATCACCGGGGCCCTCTTGGCTACACCTTC
- | TRBJ2-1 | - | TRBV10-2 | CASSELAGVGEQFF | TGCGCCAGCAGTGAGTTGGCAGGGGTAGGTGAGCAGTTCTTC
- | TRBJ2-7 | - | TRBV9 | CASSVGGSYEQYF | TGTGCCAGCAGCGTAGGGGGCTCCTACGAGCAGTACTTC
- | TRBJ1-6 | few | TRBV20-1 | CSARDEGVSYNSPLHF | TGCAGTGCTAGAGATGAGGGGGTTTCCTATAATTCACCCCTCCACTTT
- | TRBJ2-7 | - | TRBV6-5 | CASSYSRTEEQYF | TGTGCCAGCAGTTACTCGAGGACAGAGGAGCAGTACTTC
TRBD1 | TRBJ2-3 | few | TRBV5-4 | CASSSRTGGADTQYF | TGTGCCAGCAGCTCCCGTACAGGGGGCGCAGATACGCAGTATTTT